Detailed here is one T cell receptor (beta chain). Its target is unknown. This sample is drawn from a study of tumor-infiltrating lymphocytes in localized non-small cell lung cancer. Study-wide results and limits: Compared with uninvolved lung, tumors showed higher T cell infiltration by TCRbeta sequencing. Different pieces of the same tissue went to different assays, confounding technical variation with intratumor heterogeneity.

Between the trimmed V and J ends, which lost 4 bases and 8 bases, there was a span of 11 bases. The germline gives CDR1 MNHEY, CDR2 SMNVEV (reference sequence). There are 12 residues in the CDR3. The assay was immunoSEQ multiplex PCR, and TCRdb's table has in-frame clones only and misses some. The sample carries 12,000 or so clones, around 76% recorded once. This clonotype was sampled from a human donor with non-small cell lung cancer. This chain joins TRBV27 and TRBJ1-1; weak D call: TRBD1 (6 bases). The specimen was uninvolved lung tissue not adjacent to the tumor. CDR3 in amino acids: CASSWGREEAFF. DNA of the CDR3: TGTGCCAGCAGTTGGGGGCGGGAAGAAGCTTTCTTT.